Reported below is one T cell receptor (beta chain). Antigen specificity is unknown. This sample is part of a study of beta chain features in type 1 diabetes. Germline V gene data show CDR1 as ENHRY and CDR2 as SYGVKD. The CDR3 is 14 amino acids. With V trimmed by 6 bases and J by 3 bases, 3 bases remained unmatched. Reverse transcription of all isolated RNA meant that expressed TCRB transcripts were sequenced. The repertoire was sequenced with immunoSEQ multiplex PCR; TCRdb's copy has only in-frame clones and lacks some. The sample has nearly 250,000 clones, 68% seen once; the top ten hold 0.053%. The study's findings and limits: The study found moderately but significantly shorter TCRB CDR3s in all four CD4+ subsets of Type 1 diabetes patients.

The J gene is TRBJ2-3, the V gene TRBV10-3; 10 nucleotides match TRBD2. Sequencing was done on a sample of naive CD4+ T cells from blood. The source of this sequence is a man under 40 in good health. In DNA form, the CDR3 reads TGTGCCATCAGAGAGACTAGCGGGACAGATACGCAGTATTTT. Its protein product is CAIRETSGTDTQYF.